These 21 T cell receptor beta chains were all obtained from the same sample, sequenced in a study of T cell repertoires in cytomegalovirus infection. No antigen has been identified for these receptors. TCRdb re-derived calls from the reads in MiXCR, one entry per CDR3 protein. The sample shows 70,000 or so distinct CDR3 sequences, about 26% of them seen only once. Sequencing used CD8+ T cells from cultured PBMCs, obtained from culture after CMV antigen stimulation. These receptors were collected from a human donor in good health (CMV status not recorded). Some clones in this sample may be carry-over from other donors' samples.

The rearrangement uses TRBV5-1 and TRBJ1-1; TRBD1 is a possible D gene (6 bases). The V gene lost 2 bases and the J gene lost 4 bases, with 12 bases spanning the gap. Germline V CDR1 and CDR2: SGHRS, YFSETQ. This CDR3 has 14 residues. Here the CDR3 DNA reads TGCGCCAGCAGCTTCGAGGGGGTGACCACTGAAGCTTTCTTT. Its protein is CASSFEGVTTEAFF.

The rearrangement joins TRBV7-9 to TRBJ2-7; 16 nucleotides align to TRBD2. This CDR3 has 16 residues. The germline V gene encodes CDR1 SEHNR and CDR2 FQNEAQ (reference sequence). V shed 5 bases and J 5 bases; nucleotides not matched to a gene: 6. Written as DNA, the CDR3 is TGTGCCAGCAGCCCGGGACTAGCGGGAGGGCCCGACGAGCAGTACTTC. Protein product: CASSPGLAGGPDEQYF. The full variable domain, completed using reference TRBV7-9 and TRBJ2-7, is DTGVSQNPRHKITKRGQNVTFRCDPISEHNRLYWYRQTLGQGPEFLTYFQNEAQLEKSRLLSDRFSAERPKGSFSTLEIQRTEQGDSAMYLCASSPGLAGGPDEQYFGPGTRLTVT.

Ten or more counts support this clonotype. CDR3 sequence (DNA): TGTGCCAGCAGCTGGGAGACCTACAATGAGCAGTTCTTC. As protein: CASSWETYNEQFF. The V gene is TRBV7-2, the J gene TRBJ2-1; tentative D call: TRBD2 (5 bases). From germline, CDR1 is SGHTA and CDR2 FQGNSA. Deletions cut 4 bases from V and 2 bases from J, with 6 bases between. The CDR3 is made up of 13 amino acids.

The chain has TRBV20-1 and TRBJ2-1; D gene unclear. The CDR3 runs to 11 residues. Trimming removed 6 bases at V and 7 bases at J, with 10 bases between. Germline values: CDR1 DFQATT, CDR2 SNEGSKA (reference sequence). The CDR3 DNA reads as TGCAGTGCCCCCGTGGGGAATGAGCAGTTCTTC. Its translation is CSAPVGNEQFF.

This chain links TRBV7-6 with TRBJ2-5; D unresolved. This CDR3 is 14 amino acids long. V lost 5 bases and J 0 bases, leaving 10 bases between the germline ends. Germline CDR1 is SGHVS and CDR2 is FNYEAQ. The CDR3: CASSPRRYQETQYF. The CDR3 nucleotides are TGTGCCAGCAGCCCCCGACGGTACCAAGAGACCCAGTACTTC.

Remarks on this clonotype: At one end the junction does not follow the germline gene, possibly because of a read error. The chain employs TRBV7-8 and TRBJ2-7; 9 bases are a match to TRBD2. There are 14 residues in the CDR3. CDR1 and CDR2 from the germline V gene are SGHVS and FQNEAQ. CDR3 coding DNA: TGTGCCAGCAGCGGGCGGGAGGGCTCCGACGAGCAGTACTTC. Its translation: CASSGREGSDEQYF.

The chain couples TRBV20-1 to TRBJ1-6, with 11 bases that match TRBD1. V lost 4 bases, J lost 10 bases, and 9 bases stayed unmatched. In germline, CDR1 is DFQATT, CDR2 SNEGSKA (reference sequence). This CDR3 is built from 15 residues. CDR3 sequence: CSATPGTGGLSPLHF. CDR3 nucleotide sequence: TGCAGTGCTACCCCCGGGACAGGGGGACTCTCACCCCTCCACTTT.

A few counts support this clonotype. The rearrangement uses TRBV6-5 and TRBJ1-6; possible D gene TRBD1, 5 bases. Trimming left V 2 bases short and J 0 bases short, with 11 bases between. The CDR3 length is 17 residues. Germline V gene sequence: CDR1 MNHEY, CDR2 SVGAGI. The CDR3: CASSYVTVSSYNSPLHF. CDR3 nucleotide sequence: TGTGCCAGCAGTTACGTGACAGTGAGCTCCTATAATTCACCCCTCCACTTT.

V gene TRBV27 combines with J gene TRBJ2-7; 7 nucleotides match TRBD1. CDR1 is MNHEY, CDR2 SMNVEV, per germline (reference sequence). V lost 6 bases to trimming and J lost 5 bases; unmatched junction nucleotides: 10. The CDR3 totals 14 residues. CDR3: CASRTTGYVDEQYF. Written as DNA, the CDR3 is TGTGCCAGCAGAACGACAGGGTATGTAGACGAGCAGTACTTC.

This clonotype was counted at least ten times. V is TRBV12-5 and J is TRBJ1-1; D is possibly TRBD1 (5 bases). The CDR3 has 12 residues. V was pared by 9 bases and J by 10 bases, with 18 bases between. Looked up from germline, CDR1 is LGHNT and CDR2 is FRNRAP. This chain's CDR3 is CASEVGSGGAFF. In nucleotides, the CDR3 is TGTGCTAGCGAAGTCGGCTCCGGGGGAGCTTTCTTT.

The rearrangement joins TRBV5-6 to TRBJ2-7; TRBD1 agrees at 8 bases. Trimming removed 5 bases from V and 3 bases from J; junction bases left unmatched: 7. The CDR3 is 14 residues long. Germline V lookup: CDR1 SGHDT, CDR2 YYEEEE. The CDR3 loop reads CASSLGQGIYEQYF. The CDR3 coding sequence is TGTGCCAGCAGTCTCGGACAGGGTATCTACGAGCAGTACTTC. Using reference TRBV5-6 and TRBJ2-7 for the parts outside the CDR3, the full variable domain is DAGVTQSPTHLIKTRGQQVTLRCSPKSGHDTVSWYQQALGQGPQFIFQYYEEEERQRGNFPDRFSGHQFPNYSSELNVNALLLGDSALYLCASSLGQGIYEQYFGPGTRLTVT.

This clonotype appeared a few times. V usage is TRBV4-3 and J usage is TRBJ2-7; TRBD2 agrees at 8 bases. CDR1 is LGHNA, CDR2 YSLEER, per germline. The CDR3 runs to 14 residues. J was trimmed by 1 base and V by 1 base; bases with no gene match: 0. CDR3: CASSQVAGSYEQYF. CDR3 sequence (DNA): TGCGCCAGCAGCCAAGTAGCGGGGTCCTACGAGCAGTACTTC.

This clonotype was found many times. The genes are TRBV27 and TRBJ2-1; tentatively, D is TRBD1 (5 bases). The CDR3 is made up of 16 amino acids. The germline CDR1 and CDR2 sequences are MNHEY and SMNVEV (reference sequence). The germline V and J ends were trimmed by 6 bases and 3 bases, with 18 bases remaining between them. The chain's CDR3 is CASSPPGRDLYNEQFF. CDR3 in DNA: TGTGCCAGCAGCCCACCTGGCAGGGATCTCTACAATGAGCAGTTCTTC.

The sample holds a few counts of this clonotype. CDR3 loop: CASSYDSGWYEQYF. Written as DNA, the CDR3 is TGTGCCAGCAGTTACGACTCAGGGTGGTACGAGCAGTACTTC. The chain couples TRBV6-2 or TRBV6-3 to TRBJ2-7, with D perhaps TRBD1 (5 bases). Germline CDR1 and CDR2: MNHEY and SVGEGT. The ends were cut back, 2 bases at V and 4 bases at J, with 12 bases in the middle. CDR3 size: 14 residues.

This clonotype was seen ten or more times. This chain joins TRBV5-1 and TRBJ2-5; the match to TRBD1 covers 7 bases. V was clipped by 0 bases and J by 2 bases; unmatched bases: 16. This CDR3 comprises 19 residues. CDR1 is SGHRS and CDR2 is YFSETQ in the germline V gene. CDR3 bases: TGCGCCAGCAGCTTGGCAACCTCCTCGACAGGGTCGGGACAAGAGACCCAGTACTTC. Protein product: CASSLATSSTGSGQETQYF.

The table lists this clonotype with a few counts. The chain combines TRBV12-5 with TRBJ2-7; weak D call: TRBD1 (8 bases). The CDR3 has 14 amino acids. Germline CDR1 is LGHNT and CDR2 is FRNRAP. V was clipped by 1 base and J by 5 bases, with 12 bases between them. The CDR3 is CASGLGQGRDEQYF. The DNA for the CDR3 is TGTGCTAGTGGTTTGGGACAGGGGAGGGACGAGCAGTACTTC.

The sample holds many counts of this clonotype. V usage is TRBV11-3 and J usage is TRBJ2-2; D is unresolved. Germline CDR1 and CDR2: SGHNT and YENEEA. The CDR3 spans 15 residues. The V and J ends lost 5 bases and 0 bases respectively, with 10 bases between them. Here the CDR3 reads CASSRQFANTGELFF. For the CDR3, the DNA is TGTGCCAGCAGCCGGCAGTTCGCGAACACCGGGGAGCTGTTTTTT.

This clonotype has only a few counts. The chain combines TRBV12-3 or TRBV12-4 with TRBJ2-7; D might be TRBD1 (7 bases). Trimming cost V 4 bases and J 2 bases, with 12 bases left between them. The CDR3 totals 14 residues. This CDR3 reads CASSSGDRTYEQYF. The CDR3 DNA follows: TGTGCCAGCAGTTCGGGGGACAGAACCTACGAGCAGTACTTC.

The V gene is TRBV9, the J gene TRBJ2-3, with 7 bases fitting TRBD2. The V segment lost 2 bases and the J segment 7 bases; nucleotides outside the gene matches: 7. Looked up from germline, CDR1 is SGDLS and CDR2 is YYNGEE. The CDR3 is 14 residues long. The CDR3 loop reads CASSVGDYVYTQYF. The CDR3 bases are TGTGCCAGCAGCGTTGGGGACTACGTTTATACGCAGTATTTT.

This clonotype has only a few counts. The chain is built from TRBV12-3 or TRBV12-4 and TRBJ2-7, with a weak D call TRBD2 (5 bases). The CDR3 is made up of 15 amino acids. Trimming removed 8 bases at V and 2 bases at J, with 19 bases between. The CDR3 reads CASSRRPGLAYEQYF. In nucleotides, the CDR3 is TGTGCCAGCTCCCGCCGGCCGGGGTTGGCCTACGAGCAGTACTTC.

This clonotype has ten or more counts. The chain combines TRBV7-2 with TRBJ2-7, with 10 positions matching TRBD2. V shed 4 bases and J 3 bases; nucleotides not matched to a gene: 3. The CDR3 has 14 amino acids. CDR1 is SGHTA, CDR2 FQGNSA, per germline. The CDR3 loop is CASSSSGGDYEQYF. For the CDR3, the DNA is TGTGCCAGCAGCTCGAGCGGGGGGGACTACGAGCAGTACTTC.